These 12 T cell receptor beta chains share one sample of origin, sequenced in a study of T cell responses to AZD1222 COVID-19 vaccine. Measured with immunoSEQ multiplex PCR; TCRdb has only the in-frame clones, and not every one. This repertoire shows roughly 66,000 clones, roughly 80% found once; its top ten account for under 6%. This sample comprised peripheral blood, obtained on day 0 of AZD1222 vaccination. The receptors were sampled from an adult in good health.

The V and J genes are TRBV4-3 and TRBJ1-6; D unresolved. This CDR3 is built from 12 residues. Trimming took off 1 base at V and 10 bases at J, with 5 bases between the two ends. CDR1 is LGHNA and CDR2 is YSLEER in the germline V gene. CDR3 sequence: CASSQVGSPLHF. The CDR3 nucleotides are TGCGCCAGCAGCCAAGTGGGGTCACCCCTCCACTTT.

This sequence joins TRBV7-3 and TRBJ1-1; no clear D. The CDR3 contains 13 residues. With 1 base removed from V and 5 bases from J, the gap between germline ends came to 8 bases. CDR1 and CDR2 (germline): SGHTA, FQGTGA. For the CDR3, the DNA is TGTGCCAGCAGCTTAAGGGTGTGGACTGAAGCTTTCTTT. This translates into CASSLRVWTEAFF. The variable domain in full, completed from reference TRBV7-3 and TRBJ1-1, reads GAGVSQTPSNKVTEKGKYVELRCDPISGHTALYWYRQSLGQGPEFLIYFQGTGAADDSGLPNDRFFAVRPEGSVSTLKIQRTERGDSAVYLCASSLRVWTEAFFGQGTRLTVV.

The chain employs TRBV10-2 and TRBJ1-3, with D hard to call. Between the trimmed V and J ends, which lost 6 bases and 1 base, there was a span of 7 bases. Germline values: CDR1 WSHSY, CDR2 SAAADI. This CDR3 contains 13 residues. The CDR3 nucleotides are TGCGCCAGCAGCGATTATTCTGGAAACACCATATATTTT. Protein sequence: CASSDYSGNTIYF.

In this sample, this clone turned up a few times. V is TRBV7-9 and J is TRBJ2-5, with TRBD2 identical over 8 bases. The CDR3 contains 15 residues. CDR1 is SEHNR and CDR2 is FQNEAQ in the germline V gene (reference sequence). V trimming: 2 bases; J trimming: 3 bases; junction bases outside the gene matches: 5. CDR3: CASSLLELAEETQYF. CDR3 DNA: TGTGCCAGCAGCTTATTAGAACTAGCGGAAGAGACCCAGTACTTC.

This chain joins TRBV19 and TRBJ1-1; 12 bases align to TRBD1. CDR3 length: 18 amino acids. Germline CDR1 is LNHDA and CDR2 is SQIVND (reference sequence). V was clipped by 5 bases and J by 0 bases; unmatched bases: 10. The CDR3 coding sequence is TGTGCCAGTAGTTTGGGACAGGGGGCCCGTGGGGTGAACACTGAAGCTTTCTTT. This codes for CASSLGQGARGVNTEAFF.

The chain is built from TRBV28 and TRBJ1-2; perhaps TRBD1 as D (6 bases). The CDR3 runs to 16 residues. Trimming took 5 bases from V and 8 from J, leaving 24 bases between them. Germline V gene data show CDR1 as MDHEN and CDR2 as SYDVKM. The CDR3 sequence: CASSPLGWGAYGGYTF. CDR3 DNA sequence: TGTGCCAGCAGTCCCCTCGGGTGGGGGGCCTATGGCGGCTACACCTTC.

This clone was observed once. The CDR3 region is CASRRPGDTEAFF. CDR3 sequence (DNA): TGTGCCAGCCGCCGACCTGGGGACACTGAAGCTTTCTTT. V gene TRBV12-3 or TRBV12-4 combines with J gene TRBJ1-1; D not resolved. This CDR3 spans 13 amino acids. With 8 bases removed from V and 3 bases from J, the gap between germline ends came to 13 bases.

The chain combines TRBV5-5 with TRBJ1-1, with 7 positions matching TRBD1. Trimming at V came to 2 bases and at J to 7 bases, leaving 5 bases not matched to a gene. Germline values: CDR1 SGHKS, CDR2 YYEKEE (reference sequence). The CDR3 length is 13 residues. The CDR3 DNA reads TGTGCCAGCAGCTTAGACAGGGACTTTGAAGCTTTCTTT. Amino acids: CASSLDRDFEAFF. The entire variable domain, with the rest obtained from reference TRBV5-5 and TRBJ1-1, is as follows: DAGVTQSPTHLIKTRGQQVTLRCSPISGHKSVSWYQQVLGQGPQFIFQYYEKEERGRGNFPDRFSARQFPNYSSELNVNALLLGDSALYLCASSLDRDFEAFFGQGTRLTVV.

V gene TRBV27 combines with J gene TRBJ1-2; a possible D gene is TRBD1 (6 bases). Trimming removed 6 bases from V and 4 bases from J, with 12 bases in between. CDR3 length: 13 amino acids. Germline V gives CDR1 MNHEY, CDR2 SMNVEV (reference sequence). The CDR3 sequence is CASRPQGPYGYTF. CDR3 DNA: TGTGCCAGCAGGCCACAGGGACCCTATGGCTACACCTTC.

The rearrangement uses TRBV19 and TRBJ2-3; TRBD2 is a possible D gene (6 bases). Germline CDR1 is LNHDA and CDR2 is SQIVND (reference sequence). Trimming removed 10 bases at V and 4 bases at J, with 12 bases between. This CDR3 has 12 amino acids. The CDR3 bases are TGTGCCACCCGGCGGGGCCCAGATACGCAGTATTTT. Translation: CATRRGPDTQYF.

The rearrangement joins TRBV15 to TRBJ1-1, with unresolved D. The CDR3 is 17 residues long. Germline assignment: CDR1 LNHNV and CDR2 YYDKDF (reference sequence). The V end was cut by 0 bases, the J end by 1 base, with 15 bases between. As DNA, the CDR3 is TGTGCCACCAGCAGAGATGAGGTCGCGACAAGGAACACTGAAGCTTTCTTT. It specifies CATSRDEVATRNTEAFF.

The gene calls are TRBV5-1 and TRBJ2-3; D is ambiguous. CDR3 length equals 15 residues. V lost 0 bases, J lost 0 bases, and 8 bases lay in between. The germline gives CDR1 SGHRS, CDR2 YFSETQ. CDR3 nucleotides: TGCGCCAGCAGCTTGGGCAGTATTAGCACAGATACGCAGTATTTT. This translates into CASSLGSISTDTQYF.